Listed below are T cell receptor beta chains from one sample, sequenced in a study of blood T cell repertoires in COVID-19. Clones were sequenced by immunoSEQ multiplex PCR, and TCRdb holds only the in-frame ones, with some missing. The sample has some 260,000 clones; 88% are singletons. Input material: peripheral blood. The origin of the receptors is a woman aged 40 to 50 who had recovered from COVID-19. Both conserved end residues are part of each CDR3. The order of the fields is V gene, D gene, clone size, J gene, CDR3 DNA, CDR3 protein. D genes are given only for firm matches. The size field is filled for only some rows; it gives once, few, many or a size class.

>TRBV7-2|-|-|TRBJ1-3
TGTGCCAGCAGCTTAGCCCCGACAGTTAGCGGAAACACCATATATTTT
CASSLAPTVSGNTIYF
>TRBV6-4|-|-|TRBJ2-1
TGTGCCAGCATCCGACAGTGGAGCTCCTACAATGAGCAGTTCTTC
CASIRQWSSYNEQFF
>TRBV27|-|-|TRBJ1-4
TGTGCCAGCAGTTTAGTCCAGCGACCAACTAATGAAAAACTGTTTTTT
CASSLVQRPTNEKLFF
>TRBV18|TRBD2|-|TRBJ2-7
TGTGCCAGCTCACCCCGGGACTACCCCTACGAGCAGTACTTC
CASSPRDYPYEQYF
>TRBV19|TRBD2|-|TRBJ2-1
TGTGCCAGTAGCCCACTAGCGGGAGTTGGGCATCGGCAGTTCTTC
CASSPLAGVGHRQFF
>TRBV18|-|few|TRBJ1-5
TGTGCCAGCTCACCATCGGGACACTCAAATCAGCCCCAGCATTTT
CASSPSGHSNQPQHF
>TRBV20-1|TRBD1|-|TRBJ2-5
TGCAGTGTGGGACAGGGGGAGACCCAGTACTTC
CSVGQGETQYF
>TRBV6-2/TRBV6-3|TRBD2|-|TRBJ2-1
TGTGCCAGCACCCCGGGACTAGCGGGAGGGGGGAATGAGCAGTTCTTC
CASTPGLAGGGNEQFF
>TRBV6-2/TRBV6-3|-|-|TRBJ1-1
TGTGCCAGCAGTTACTCGGGGGCGGGCTTTGAAGCTTTCTTT
CASSYSGAGFEAFF
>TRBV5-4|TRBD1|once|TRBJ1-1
TGTGCCAGCAGCGCCCCGACAGGGGGGGGGACTGAAGCTTTCTTT
CASSAPTGGGTEAFF
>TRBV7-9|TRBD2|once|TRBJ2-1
TGTGCCAGCAGCCACGGACTAGCGGGAACCCCCGAGCGGGAGTTCTTC
CASSHGLAGTPEREFF
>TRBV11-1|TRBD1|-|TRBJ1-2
TGTGCCAGCAGCTTAGAAGGGGGCAGAGGCTATGGCTACACCTTC
CASSLEGGRGYGYTF
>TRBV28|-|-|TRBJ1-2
TGTGCCAGCAGTTCCCTGGGCCCGGGGGGCTACACCTTC
CASSSLGPGGYTF
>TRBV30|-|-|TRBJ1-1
TGTGCCTGGACCCGGGGGGGCACTGAAGCTTTCTTT
CAWTRGGTEAFF
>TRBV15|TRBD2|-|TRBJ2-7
TGTGCCACCAGCAGAGATCTAGCGGGGGCCTCCTACGAGCAGTACTTC
CATSRDLAGASYEQYF
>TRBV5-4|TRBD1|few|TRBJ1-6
TGTGCCAGCAGCTTCAGGGGACAGGGGGTTCCCAAGAATAATTCACCCCTCCACTTT
CASSFRGQGVPKNNSPLHF